A selection of T cell receptor beta chains follows, all from one sample in a study of blood T cell repertoires in COVID-19. TCRdb keeps only in-frame clones here, not all; method: immunoSEQ multiplex PCR. There are more than 300,000 clones in the sample; around 88% occur only once, and 1.2% lies in the top ten. Sequences were obtained from peripheral blood. The receptors were gathered from a woman between 50 and 59 years old with acute or convalescent COVID-19. CDR3s include the opening cysteine and the closing phenylalanine or tryptophan.

>14|TRBV6-5|TRBJ1-5
CASSKQQNLQPQHF
>13|TRBV4-3|TRBJ2-1
CASSPRTGDEQFF
>16|TRBV29-1|TRBJ2-1
CSVDVEDRPSWDEQFF
>12|TRBV5-4|TRBJ2-5
CATGTTQETQYF
>15|TRBV9|TRBJ1-3
CASSVGTGVGNTIYF
>16|TRBV18|TRBJ1-2
CASSPPGQGALDGYTF
>14|TRBV7-9|TRBJ2-1
CASSLERGYNEQFF
>14|TRBV11-3|TRBJ2-2
CASSEVGGTGELFF
>14|TRBV18|TRBJ2-7
CASSPNTNPSEQYF
>17|TRBV28|TRBJ1-5
CASSPILAGGRVQPQHF
>15|TRBV7-9|TRBJ1-4
CASSYPSTTNEKLFF
>15|TRBV9|TRBJ2-1
CASSLSAGVTNEQFF
>14|TRBV5-4|TRBJ2-7
CASSGTSGREEQYF
>13|TRBV27|TRBJ2-1
CASGPSSYNEQFF
>15|TRBV5-8|TRBJ2-1
CASRLQGSEIDEQFF
>14|TRBV5-1|TRBJ2-3
CASTVDSATDTQYF
>15|TRBV7-3|TRBJ2-1
CASSLRTGAYNEQFF
>15|TRBV18|TRBJ1-1
CASSPWQGADTEAFF